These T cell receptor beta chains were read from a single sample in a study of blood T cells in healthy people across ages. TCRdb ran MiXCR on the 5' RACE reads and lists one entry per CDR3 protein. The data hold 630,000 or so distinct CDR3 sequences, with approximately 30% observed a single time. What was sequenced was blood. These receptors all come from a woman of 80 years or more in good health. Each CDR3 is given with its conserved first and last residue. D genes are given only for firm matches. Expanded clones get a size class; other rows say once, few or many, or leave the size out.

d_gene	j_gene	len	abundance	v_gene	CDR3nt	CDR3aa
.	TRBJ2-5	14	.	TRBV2	TGTGCCAGCAGTGAACGGAGTGGGCAAGAGACCCAGTACTTC	CASSERSGQETQYF
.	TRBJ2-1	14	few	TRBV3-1	TGTGCCAGCAGCCAAGTTACAGGATGGAATGAGCAGTTCTTC	CASSQVTGWNEQFF
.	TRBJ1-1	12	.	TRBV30	TGTGCCTGGGTGGACGATCGGACTGAAGCTTTCTTT	CAWVDDRTEAFF
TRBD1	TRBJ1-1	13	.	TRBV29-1	TGCAGCGTGACAGGGTCTCCGAACACTGAAGCTTTCTTT	CSVTGSPNTEAFF
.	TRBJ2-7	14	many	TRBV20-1	TGCAGTGCTAATGGCAGGGGATACCCCTACGAGCAGTACTTC	CSANGRGYPYEQYF
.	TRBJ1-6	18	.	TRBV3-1	TGTGCCAGCAGCCAAGATGCCCCGCAGGTCTCCTATAATTCACCCCTCCACTTT	CASSQDAPQVSYNSPLHF
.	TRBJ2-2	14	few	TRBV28	TGTGCCAGCAACCAGGCCGCGAACACCGGGGAGCTGTTTTTT	CASNQAANTGELFF
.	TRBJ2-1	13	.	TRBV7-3	TGTGCCAGCAGCTTAATAGGGCCGAATGAGCAGTTCTTC	CASSLIGPNEQFF
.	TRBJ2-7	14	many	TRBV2	TGTGCCAGCAGTGAGGGTAGCAGGGTCTACGAGCAGTACTTC	CASSEGSRVYEQYF
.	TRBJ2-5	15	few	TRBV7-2	TGTGCCAGCAGCTTATCCTGGGTGAGGGAAGAGACCCAGTACTTC	CASSLSWVREETQYF
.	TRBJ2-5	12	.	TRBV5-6	TGTGCCAGCACCAGACCTGGGGAGACCCAGTACTTC	CASTRPGETQYF
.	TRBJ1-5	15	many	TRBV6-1	TGTGCCAGCAGTGAAGATCGGGGCGCCGGTCAGCCCCAGCATTTT	CASSEDRGAGQPQHF
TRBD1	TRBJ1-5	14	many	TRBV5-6	TGTGCCAGCAGTCTCAGGGGGCACAATCAGCCCCAGCATTTT	CASSLRGHNQPQHF
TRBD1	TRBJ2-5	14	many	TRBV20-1	TGCAGTGCTCCACCGGGACAGGGTTTCGAGACCCAGTACTTC	CSAPPGQGFETQYF
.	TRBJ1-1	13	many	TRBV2	TGTGCCAGCAGGTACTACAGAAACACTGAAGCTTTCTTT	CASRYYRNTEAFF
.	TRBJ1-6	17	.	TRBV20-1	TGCAGTGCTACTGAGAGGGCCTCCAGCTCCTATAATTCACCCCTCCACTTT	CSATERASSSYNSPLHF
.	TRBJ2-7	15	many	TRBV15	TGTGCCACCAGCACGGGAATTGGCAGCTACTACGAGCAGTACTTC	CATSTGIGSYYEQYF
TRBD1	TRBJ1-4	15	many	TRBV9	TGTGCCAGCAGCGTAGAGGACAGGACTAATGAAAAACTGTTTTTT	CASSVEDRTNEKLFF
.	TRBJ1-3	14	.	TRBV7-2	TGTGCCAGCAGCTCACAGGGAGGTGGAAACACCATATATTTT	CASSSQGGGNTIYF
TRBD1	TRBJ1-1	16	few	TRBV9	TGTGCCAGCAGCATGGGACAGGGCGCGGTGGGTACTGAAGCTTTCTTT	CASSMGQGAVGTEAFF
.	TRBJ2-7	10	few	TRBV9	TGTGCCAGCCCCCAGGGCGAGCAGTACTTC	CASPQGEQYF
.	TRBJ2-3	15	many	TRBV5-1	TGCGCCAGCAGCTTCTCCGGGACCCGCACAGATACGCAGTATTTT	CASSFSGTRTDTQYF
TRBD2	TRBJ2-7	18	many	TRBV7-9	TGTGCCAGCAGCTTAGATGCCCGGGGACTAGCGCTCTCCTACGAGCAGTACTTC	CASSLDARGLALSYEQYF
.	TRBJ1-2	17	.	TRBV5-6	TGTGCCAGCAGCTTGCGCCGGCGGGTCAGACAGAGCCATGGCTACACCTTC	CASSLRRRVRQSHGYTF
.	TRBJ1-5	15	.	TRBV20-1	TGCAGTGCTAGAGATCCGGTCGGCCATCATCAGCCCCAGCATTTT	CSARDPVGHHQPQHF
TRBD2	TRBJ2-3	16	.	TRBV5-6	TGTGCCAGCAGCTTATTAGCGGGGGCCTACACAGATACGCAGTATTTT	CASSLLAGAYTDTQYF
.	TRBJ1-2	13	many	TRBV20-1	TGCAGTGCCGACCAGACAGGCCCTTATGGCTACACCTTC	CSADQTGPYGYTF
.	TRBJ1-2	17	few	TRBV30	TGTGCCTGGAGTGTAAACGCCGGGACCGAGAGAGGTTATGGCTACACCTTC	CAWSVNAGTERGYGYTF
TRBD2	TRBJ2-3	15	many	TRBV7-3	TGTGCCAGCAGCCAGACTAGCGGGGTAACAGATACGCAGTATTTT	CASSQTSGVTDTQYF